Listed here are 10 T cell receptor beta chains from one sample, sequenced in a study of T-cell reconstitution after alpha-beta-depleted transplantation in children. During its preparation, the TCRbeta library received unique molecular identifiers. TCRdb used MiXCR to reprocess the PCR reads, holding one entry per CDR3 protein. The sample yields 200,000 to 250,000 distinct CDR3 sequences, about a tenth seen once. Sequenced material: PBMCs from the stem cell graft donor, taken from the stem cell graft. These receptors all stem from a human donor who donated a stem cell graft to a child with acute lymphoblastic leukemia.

This clonotype was found many times. The chain links TRBV5-1 to TRBJ2-2, with 8 bases fitting TRBD2. J gave up 4 bases and V 4 bases, and 9 bases lay outside the gene matches. Germline-derived CDR1 and CDR2 are SGHRS and YFSETQ. The CDR3 length is 16 residues. CDR3 DNA: TGCGCCAGCAGCCCGCCCAGCGGGGGTGCCACCGGGGAGCTGTTTTTT. Translating gives CASSPPSGGATGELFF.

This clonotype was picked up many times. V gene TRBV5-1 combines with J gene TRBJ2-1; unclear D gene. Trimming cost V 4 bases and J 4 bases, with 6 bases left between them. The CDR3 is made up of 12 amino acids. CDR1 and CDR2 from the germline V gene are SGHRS and YFSETQ. CDR3 DNA sequence: TGCGCCAGCAGCGAACGTTACAATGAGCAGTTCTTC. As protein: CASSERYNEQFF.

The sample holds a few counts of this clonotype. The chain joins TRBV27 to TRBJ1-4; 9 bases are a match to TRBD1. Germline CDR1 is MNHEY and CDR2 is SMNVEV (reference sequence). CDR3 length: 16 amino acids. V shed 2 bases and J 8 bases; nucleotides not matched to a gene: 9. CDR3 sequence: CASSLHRGLGREKLFF. The CDR3 nucleotides read TGTGCCAGCAGTTTACACAGGGGGCTGGGTAGGGAAAAACTGTTTTTT.

This clonotype occurred many times. This rearrangement joins TRBV7-2 to TRBJ1-1; D uncertain. CDR1 and CDR2 (germline): SGHTA, FQGNSA. The CDR3 spans 14 residues. The V gene lost 1 base and the J gene lost 8 bases, with 14 bases spanning the gap. The CDR3 region has the DNA TGTGCCAGCAGCTTAGACGGAGCGGTCCCAGAAGCTTTCTTT. This gives the protein CASSLDGAVPEAFF.

This clonotype was recorded at least ten times. This chain uses TRBV7-2 with TRBJ1-2; D is unclear. V was clipped by 2 bases and J by 7 bases, with 5 bases between them. There are 11 residues in the CDR3. From germline, CDR1 is SGHTA and CDR2 FQGNSA. The CDR3 DNA follows: TGTGCCAGCAGCTTATTGGGTGGCTACACCTTC. Protein product: CASSLLGGYTF. Full variable domain (rest looked up from reference TRBV7-2 and TRBJ1-2): GAGVSQSPSNKVTEKGKDVELRCDPISGHTALYWYRQSLGQGLEFLIYFQGNSAPDKSGLPSDRFSAERTGGSVSTLTIQRTQQEDSAVYLCASSLLGGYTFGSGTRLTVV.

This clonotype was seen at least ten times. The chain employs TRBV11-1 and TRBJ2-1; possibly TRBD2 for D (5 bases). The germline V gene encodes CDR1 SGHAT and CDR2 FQDESV (reference sequence). The CDR3 contains 13 residues. The ends were cut back, 5 bases at V and 10 bases at J, with 15 bases in the middle. The CDR3 protein is CASSRGLSDEQFF. DNA for the CDR3: TGTGCCAGCAGCCGCGGGCTCTCTGACGAGCAGTTCTTC.

V usage is TRBV4-2 and J usage is TRBJ2-2, with TRBD1 matching 8 bases. Germline V gene sequence: CDR1 LGHNA, CDR2 YNFKEQ. With 3 bases clipped from V and 0 bases from J, the junction kept 6 bases outside the gene matches. The CDR3 totals 17 residues. CDR3 protein: CASSQGTGGANTGELFF. CDR3 DNA sequence: TGTGCCAGCAGCCAGGGGACAGGTGGGGCGAACACCGGGGAGCTGTTTTTT.

This clonotype showed up many times. This chain joins TRBV5-1 and TRBJ2-2, with D perhaps matching TRBD2 (5 bases). Per the germline V gene, CDR1 is SGHRS and CDR2 is YFSETQ. This CDR3 has 15 residues. V was shortened by 0 bases and J by 5 bases, with 11 bases between the two germline ends. The CDR3 here is CASSLASGSTGELFF. Written as DNA, the CDR3 is TGCGCCAGCAGCTTGGCTTCGGGGTCGACCGGGGAGCTGTTTTTT.

This clonotype was seen a few times. The chain couples TRBV20-1 to TRBJ2-3; D is uncertain. Germline lookup yields CDR1 DFQATT and CDR2 SNEGSKA (reference sequence). Trimming pared 3 bases from V and 1 base from J, leaving 5 bases between. CDR3 length equals 12 residues. Written as DNA, the CDR3 is TGCAGTGCTAGCGGGCGCACAGATACGCAGTATTTT. This translates into CSASGRTDTQYF.

This clonotype was seen many times. One end of the junction does not line up with germline, which may come from a read error. This chain links TRBV5-1 with TRBJ1-1; 7 bases are shared with TRBD1. The CDR3 has 14 residues. Germline lookup yields CDR1 SGHRS and CDR2 YFSETQ. The CDR3 DNA follows: TGTGCCAGCAGTCTGGACAGGCCGAACACTGAAGCTTTCTTT. Protein product: CASSLDRPNTEAFF. Using reference TRBV5-1 and TRBJ1-1 for the parts outside the CDR3, the full variable domain is KAGVTQTPRYLIKTRGQQVTLSCSPISGHRSVSWYQQTPGQGLQFLFEYFSETQRNKGNFPGRFSGRQFSNSRSEMNVSTLELGDSALYLCASSLDRPNTEAFFGQGTRLTVV.